This T cell receptor (beta chain) is from a study of T cells in Graves' hyperthyroidism and ophthalmopathy (dated by TCRdb to the late 2010s). Study-level background: Peripheral blood samples were taken at the time of initial diagnosis, prior to any treatment. To identify TCR V-J signatures that set the groups apart, the researchers used a discovery cohort of 100 patients, made up of under 50 with Graves' ophthalmopathy and about 60 with stable Graves' hyperthyroidism. Whether ophthalmopathy could be predicted prospectively was tested in an independent validation cohort made up of 18 to 20 hyperthyroidism patients plus 17 patients who later progressed to ophthalmopathy. The roughly 100 discovery patients were randomly divided into training and test sets at a 7:3 ratio. Thyroid tissue and blood T-cell repertoires from six Graves' hyperthyroidism patients were also compared in the study. After blood sampling, hyperthyroidism patients were treated with methimazole at a starting dose of 30 mg daily, and ophthalmopathy patients were treated with high-dose intravenous methylprednisolone. TCR Vbeta CDR3 sequencing of some 140 peripheral blood samples (about 45 ophthalmopathy, over 70 hyperthyroidism and approximately 17 progressor patients) is reported in the paper. What the study reported, not specific to this receptor: In validation, the model predicted progression to ophthalmopathy with 55% to 71% sensitivity and approximately 74% specificity, a median of 6.5 months before onset. Most expanded thyroid clonotypes (frequency above 0.001) were also detected in blood, suggesting blood repertoires may reflect thyroid immune responses. A model built on a 13 V-J signature distinguished ophthalmopathy from stable hyperthyroidism, reaching 85% to 90% sensitivity and about 81% specificity in cross-validation and 80%/75% in testing. No statistical method was used to fix the sample size in advance, and group allocation was not hidden from the investigators.

The CDR3 holds 14 amino acids from the cysteine to the phenylalanine. Left in the record is the CDR3 DNA by itself, 42 bases read in frame from the first base. CDR1 and CDR2, per the germline V gene (reference sequence), are SEHNR and FQNEAQ. V lost 1 base and J lost 1 base; the stretch between them is 8 bases long. Stable Graves' hyperthyroidism was defined as the absence of progression to ophthalmopathy over 18 months of follow-up. Hyperthyroidism patients were aged 18 to 65 years and newly diagnosed, with disease duration of less than 2 months. Exclusion was applied to patients with uncontrolled infections, other autoimmune diseases, pregnancy or lactation. Diagnoses relied on clinical symptoms, serum thyroxine and TRAb, thyroid ultrasound and orbital computed tomography. PBMCs were isolated from about 10 ml of fresh peripheral blood by Ficoll-Paque density gradient centrifugation. Total RNA was extracted using Trizol reagent, and RNA quality was assessed on an Agilent 2100 Bioanalyzer.

This clonotype was detected many times. What antigen it recognizes has not been identified. The input lacks base qualities; no much larger clone sits a single base away. The TCR beta CDR3 regions were amplified from the RNA transcripts. The first round of RT-PCR for the TCR CDR3 was performed with the HTBI primer set and the Qiagen OneStep RT-PCR kit. The libraries were constructed in a second round of multiplex PCR and then size-selected and purified. The libraries were sequenced on an Illumina HiSeq2000 using paired-end 100 bp reads. Regarding the original processing steps: SOAPnuke was used to process the raw data, throwing out any read that contained adapters or uncalled bases, had a mean Phred below 15, or lacked an exact constant-primer or identifier match. High-quality paired reads were merged using COPE v1.2.5, and each unique nucleotide sequence was defined as a clonotype. MiTCR v1.1 was used to align clonotypes to the IMGT TRBV, TRBD and TRBJ reference segments. The analysis included only V-J combinations with a frequency above 0.0001, which together covered around 99% of the repertoires. The TCS score was defined as F50 (clonal expansion) divided by E x V (chaos), with BLOSUM62-based TCRdist calculated between CDR3 peptides within each V-J. Welch's t-statistics and random forest reduced some 510 V-J features to under 15, which were used in a naive Bayes classifier (R e1071). The similarity between thyroid and blood repertoires was quantified using the Morisita-Horn index. The raw public reads went through TCRdb reprocessing: fastp at Q25, MiXCR clone calling, in-frame beta chains kept. One record per CDR3 amino acid sequence lists the most common genes and DNA. It is TCRdb's table, rather than the study itself, that gives the V and J calls and clone size. The sample records about 840,000 distinct CDR3 sequences, approximately 40% of which are singletons. The ten top clones hold approximately 10% of the sample.

The sample was blood. The receptor comes from a man between 18 and 35 years old with Graves' hyperthyroidism. The rearranged segments are TRBV7-9 and TRBJ2-7; the D gene remains uncertain. The CDR3 region reads CASSLDAASYEQYF. The sequenced DNA is TGTGCCAGCAGCTTAGATGCAGCTTCCTACGAGCAGTACTTC.